The 30 T cell receptor beta chains given below trace back to one sample, sequenced in a study of shared clonotypes between healthy human individuals. Here immunoSEQ multiplex PCR was the method, and the copy in TCRdb shows in-frame clones only, minus some. The data show some 1,900,000 clones, less than 95% seen once. Cells designated naive CD8 were CD45RO-negative and were positively selected for CCR7, with terminally differentiated effector memory CD45RA+ cells excluded. Sequenced: naive CD8+ T cells sorted from blood. The receptors shown here come from a man between 18 and 29 years old in good health.

The rearrangement uses TRBV10-1 and TRBJ2-7; tentatively, D is TRBD2 (7 bases). Germline loops: CDR1 WNHNN, CDR2 SYGVQD (reference sequence). The CDR3 runs 14 residues. V was clipped by 6 bases and J by 6 bases, with 18 bases between them. The CDR3 sequence is CASSAGGLTGEQYF. The CDR3 DNA reads TGCGCCAGCAGCGCCGGGGGGCTGACTGGCGAGCAGTACTTC.

This rearrangement joins TRBV15 to TRBJ1-4; possible D gene TRBD1, 6 bases. Germline assignment: CDR1 LNHNV and CDR2 YYDKDF (reference sequence). Trimming pared 3 bases from V and 8 bases from J, leaving 10 bases between. This CDR3 is 13 amino acids long. The CDR3 region has the DNA TGTGCCACCAGCAGCGGACAGAGAGAAAAACTGTTTTTT. Residues: CATSSGQREKLFF.

This clone showed up just once. V gene TRBV2 combines with J gene TRBJ2-7; 7 nucleotides match TRBD2. Germline V gene data show CDR1 as SNHLY and CDR2 as FYNNEI. V lost 5 bases and J lost 2; bases outside the gene matches: 3. This CDR3 contains 13 residues. The CDR3 DNA is TGTGCCAGCAGTTTGGGACTAACCTACGAGCAGTACTTC. Encoded protein: CASSLGLTYEQYF.

The V and J genes are TRBV4-1 and TRBJ1-1, with D hard to call. Looked up from germline, CDR1 is MGHRA and CDR2 is YSYEKL. Trimming removed 0 bases at V and 3 bases at J, with 11 bases between. This CDR3 has 15 residues. The CDR3 DNA follows: TGCGCCAGCAGCCAAGAAGACGGCATGGACACTGAAGCTTTCTTT. Amino acid sequence: CASSQEDGMDTEAFF.

The V call is TRBV27, the J call TRBJ1-2, with TRBD1 as a possible D gene (6 bases). Trimming took 5 bases from V and 5 from J, leaving 15 bases between them. Germline V gene sequence: CDR1 MNHEY, CDR2 SMNVEV (reference sequence). The CDR3 sequence is 14 residues long. The CDR3 region is CASSLRGGQYGYTF. The CDR3 DNA sequence: TGTGCCAGCAGTCTGAGGGGGGGTCAATATGGCTACACCTTC.

This clone was picked up one time. The chain employs TRBV28 and TRBJ1-4, with 9 positions matching TRBD1. Trimming cost V 5 bases and J 5 bases; bases outside gene matches: 9. This CDR3 has 16 amino acids. Germline loops: CDR1 MDHEN, CDR2 SYDVKM. In nucleotides, the CDR3 is TGTGCCAGCAGTATAGACACCGGGACAGGGAATGAAAAACTGTTTTTT. This translates into CASSIDTGTGNEKLFF.

This rearrangement joins TRBV30 to TRBJ2-2; TRBD1 matches at 7 bases. The junction had 7 bases not matched to a gene; V was cut back by 0 bases and J by 3 bases. CDR3 length: 16 residues. From germline, CDR1 is GTSNPN and CDR2 SVGIG (reference sequence). The chain's CDR3 is CAWSVVQGVDTGELFF. The CDR3 DNA sequence: TGTGCCTGGAGTGTAGTCCAGGGGGTGGACACCGGGGAGCTGTTTTTT.

The gene calls are TRBV7-9 and TRBJ2-4; possible D gene TRBD2, 6 bases. Between the trimmed V and J ends, which lost 1 base and 13 bases, there was a span of 11 bases. This CDR3 has 12 residues. CDR1 and CDR2 from the germline V gene are SEHNR and FQNEAQ (reference sequence). The CDR3 protein is CASSLGEADQYF. In nucleotides, the CDR3 is TGTGCCAGCAGCTTAGGGGAGGCAGACCAGTACTTC.

V is TRBV30 and J is TRBJ2-3; D is perhaps TRBD2 (6 bases). Germline values: CDR1 GTSNPN, CDR2 SVGIG (reference sequence). Between the trimmed V and J ends, which lost 4 bases and 5 bases, there was a span of 13 bases. CDR3 size: 13 residues. Here the CDR3 reads CAWTRGVEDTQYF. CDR3 bases: TGTGCCTGGACTCGCGGGGTGGAAGATACGCAGTATTTT.

This clone has a handful of counts. The sample carries other DNA sequences with the same CDR3. This chain uses TRBV6-5 with TRBJ2-1; D is possibly TRBD2 (6 bases). Trimming removed 0 bases from V and 9 bases from J, with 6 bases in between. The germline V gene has CDR1 MNHEY and CDR2 SVGAGI. The CDR3 totals 12 residues. In nucleotides, the CDR3 is TGTGCCAGCAGTTACTCGGGGGGTGAGCAGTTCTTC. Its translation is CASSYSGGEQFF.

This chain connects TRBV4-2 to TRBJ2-7; possibly TRBD2 for D (5 bases). The germline CDR1 and CDR2 sequences are LGHNA and YNFKEQ. Trimming removed 1 base from V and 11 bases from J, with 15 bases in between. The CDR3 has 13 amino acids. CDR3 sequence reads: CASSQAEGAGKYF. The CDR3 DNA reads TGTGCCAGCAGCCAAGCTGAGGGCGCTGGGAAGTACTTC.

As to this clone: This specimen includes other DNA sequences encoding the same CDR3. The chain combines TRBV4-1 with TRBJ2-1, with a weak D call TRBD2 (6 bases). Germline V CDR1 and CDR2: MGHRA, YSYEKL. Trimming stripped 1 base from V and 1 base from J, with 8 bases between. The length of the CDR3 is 15 residues. CDR3 in DNA: TGCGCCAGCAGCCAAGTGGAGGGATCCTACAATGAGCAGTTCTTC. Translating gives CASSQVEGSYNEQFF.

This clone was picked up a small number of times. This chain connects TRBV30 to TRBJ1-1; 8 bases fit TRBD1. CDR3 length: 17 residues. Germline CDR1 and CDR2: GTSNPN and SVGIG (reference sequence). V gave up 1 base and J gave up 0 bases; unmatched junction bases: 10. DNA for the CDR3: TGTGCCTGGAGTGAAGACAGGGGAGGGATCATGAACACTGAAGCTTTCTTT. This sequence encodes CAWSEDRGGIMNTEAFF.

The sample holds one count of this clone. J is TRBJ2-1 and V is TRBV15; maybe TRBD2 (6 bases). There are 12 residues in the CDR3. V shed 3 bases and J shed 9 bases, with 9 bases lying between them. CDR1 is LNHNV, CDR2 YYDKDF, per germline (reference sequence). CDR3 in DNA: TGTGCCACCAGCAGGGGCGGGACTGAGCAGTTCTTC. It specifies CATSRGGTEQFF.

The rearrangement links TRBV4-3 to TRBJ2-7; 10 positions match TRBD2. The CDR3 contains 18 residues. After removal of 0 bases from V and 0 bases from J, the junction contained 8 bases not matched to a gene. The germline V gene encodes CDR1 LGHNA and CDR2 YSLEER. CDR3 DNA: TGCGCCAGCAGCCAAGATCTTCTAGCGGGAGAGCCCTCCTACGAGCAGTACTTC. Protein sequence: CASSQDLLAGEPSYEQYF.

The rearrangement uses TRBV10-3 and TRBJ2-7; 10 nucleotides match TRBD1. This CDR3 is 14 amino acids long. Unmatched junction bases numbered 2, after V lost 3 bases and J lost 3 bases. From germline, CDR1 is ENHRY and CDR2 SYGVKD. As DNA, the CDR3 is TGTGCCATCAGTGAAGGGGACAGGGGCTACGAGCAGTACTTC. It is translated as CAISEGDRGYEQYF.

About this clone: The same CDR3 is also encoded by other DNA sequences in this sample. This chain connects TRBV7-9 to TRBJ1-2; D call uncertain. The CDR3 extends over 13 amino acids. Germline lookup yields CDR1 SEHNR and CDR2 FQNEAQ (reference sequence). The V gene lost 1 base and the J gene lost 2 bases, with 5 bases spanning the gap. The CDR3 DNA sequence: TGTGCCAGCAGCTTAGGATTAAACTATGGCTACACCTTC. It translates to CASSLGLNYGYTF.

V is TRBV6-5 and J is TRBJ2-7; the D gene is possibly TRBD2 (5 bases). Looked up from germline, CDR1 is MNHEY and CDR2 is SVGAGI. Between the trimmed V and J ends, which lost 0 bases and 4 bases, there was a span of 7 bases. The CDR3 sequence is 13 residues long. In nucleotides, the CDR3 is TGTGCCAGCAGTTACTCCGGGATTTACGAGCAGTACTTC. As protein: CASSYSGIYEQYF.

The chain combines TRBV5-6 with TRBJ2-5, with a weak D call TRBD1 (8 bases). The germline CDR1 and CDR2 sequences are SGHDT and YYEEEE. The CDR3 is made up of 16 amino acids. V was shortened by 2 bases and J by 2 bases, with 16 bases between the two germline ends. CDR3 in DNA: TGTGCCAGCAGCTTCGAGTACAGGGGGGGACAAGAGACCCAGTACTTC. Translating gives CASSFEYRGGQETQYF.

CDR3 residues: CASSQASEGTRYGYTF. In nucleotides, the CDR3 is TGCGCCAGCAGCCAAGCTTCCGAAGGGACACGGTATGGCTACACCTTC. V gene TRBV4-3 combines with J gene TRBJ1-2; weak D call: TRBD1 (6 bases). The ends were cut back, 1 base at V and 5 bases at J, with 17 bases in the middle. CDR3 length: 16 amino acids. Germline V gene sequence: CDR1 LGHNA, CDR2 YSLEER.

This chain uses TRBV15 with TRBJ1-5; D uncertain. CDR3 length: 12 amino acids. CDR1 is LNHNV and CDR2 is YYDKDF in the germline V gene (reference sequence). Trimming removed 0 bases from V and 11 bases from J, with 8 bases in between. In nucleotides, the CDR3 is TGTGCCACCAGCAGAGAAAGGGTAGCCCAGCATTTT. Translated: CATSRERVAQHF.

The chain carries TRBV7-6 and TRBJ2-1, with 7 nucleotides matching TRBD1. The CDR3 runs 17 residues. Germline CDR1 and CDR2: SGHVS and FNYEAQ. V was pared by 6 bases and J by 0 bases, with 11 bases of the junction left unmatched. CDR3 DNA: TGTGCCAGCAGGTCAGACAGGGTCCCGAGCTCCTACAATGAGCAGTTCTTC. Translating it yields CASRSDRVPSSYNEQFF. Looking up the rest from reference TRBV7-6 and TRBJ2-1 gives the full variable domain: GAGVSQSPRYKVTKRGQDVALRCDPISGHVSLYWYRQALGQGPEFLTYFNYEAQQDKSGLPNDRFSAERPEGSISTLTIQRTEQRDSAMYRCASRSDRVPSSYNEQFFGPGTRLTVL.

Remarks on this clone: Additional DNA sequences in this sample encode the identical CDR3. The V gene is TRBV5-4, the J gene TRBJ2-3; the D is unclear. Germline values: CDR1 SGHNT, CDR2 YYREEE (reference sequence). Deletions cut 2 bases from V and 2 bases from J, with 0 bases between. The CDR3 is 11 amino acids. The chain's CDR3 is CASSFTDTQYF. Here the CDR3 DNA reads TGTGCCAGCAGCTTCACAGATACGCAGTATTTT. Looking up the rest from reference TRBV5-4 and TRBJ2-3 gives the full variable domain: ETGVTQSPTHLIKTRGQQVTLRCSSQSGHNTVSWYQQALGQGPQFIFQYYREEENGRGNFPPRFSGLQFPNYSSELNVNALELDDSALYLCASSFTDTQYFGPGTRLTVL.

J is TRBJ2-2 and V is TRBV29-1; a possible D gene is TRBD1 (5 bases). V was shortened by 6 bases and J by 5 bases, with 10 bases between the two germline ends. Germline V CDR1 and CDR2: SQVTM, ANQGSEA. CDR3 length equals 12 residues. CDR3 sequence: CSVEPGTGELFF. The CDR3 DNA is TGCAGCGTAGAACCAGGGACCGGGGAGCTGTTTTTT.

The chain employs TRBV7-9 and TRBJ2-7; 11 bases map to TRBD1. The germline V gene encodes CDR1 SEHNR and CDR2 FQNEAQ (reference sequence). The junction had 4 bases not matched to a gene; V was cut back by 5 bases and J by 4 bases. The CDR3 length is 14 residues. The CDR3 loop reads CASSGQGAKYEQYF. Here the CDR3 DNA reads TGTGCCAGCAGCGGACAGGGGGCAAAGTACGAGCAGTACTTC.

Details on this clone: At the DNA level, this CDR3 is encoded by other sequences in the same sample as well. The genes are TRBV9 and TRBJ2-7, with 8 bases matching TRBD2. Trimming took 0 bases from V and 2 from J; bases not matched to a gene: 4. The CDR3 is made up of 15 amino acids. CDR1 SGDLS and CDR2 YYNGEE come from the germline V gene. The CDR3 coding sequence is TGTGCCAGCAGCGTAGCGGGAGGGTCTGCCTACGAGCAGTACTTC. It is translated as CASSVAGGSAYEQYF.

Concerning this clone itself: The sample carries other DNA sequences with the same CDR3. This chain connects TRBV7-9 to TRBJ2-1; 8 positions match TRBD2. Germline V gene sequence: CDR1 SEHNR, CDR2 FQNEAQ (reference sequence). V lost 1 base, J lost 5 bases, and 1 base stayed unmatched. The CDR3 contains 14 residues. In DNA form, the CDR3 reads TGTGCCAGCAGCTTAGACGGGGGGGACAATGAGCAGTTCTTC. Its translation: CASSLDGGDNEQFF. The full variable domain, with the rest looked up from reference TRBV7-9 and TRBJ2-1, is DTGVSQNPRHKITKRGQNVTFRCDPISEHNRLYWYRQTLGQGPEFLTYFQNEAQLEKSRLLSDRFSAERPKGSFSTLEIQRTEQGDSAMYLCASSLDGGDNEQFFGPGTRLTVL.

The DNA of the CDR3 is TGTGCCAGCAGCTTGGCACAGACTAACTATGGCTACACCTTC. It encodes CASSLAQTNYGYTF. V gene TRBV5-5 combines with J gene TRBJ1-2; D remains unclear. CDR3 length: 14 residues. Germline CDR1 and CDR2: SGHKS and YYEKEE (reference sequence). Trimming left V 0 bases short and J 0 bases short, with 6 bases between.

Only a few counts were recorded for this clone. The CDR3 nucleotides read TGTGCCAGCAAAGAGACAGGGGGCGGCTCGGGGTATGGCTACACCTTC. Protein product: CASKETGGGSGYGYTF. The V call is TRBV2, the J call TRBJ1-2, with TRBD1 identical over 10 bases. V shed 7 bases, J shed 5 bases, and the junction held 13 bases outside the gene matches. Germline lookup yields CDR1 SNHLY and CDR2 FYNNEI. CDR3 length: 16 residues.

The table lists this clone with a count of one. The genes are TRBV14 and TRBJ1-2; no clear D. Looked up from germline, CDR1 is SGHDN and CDR2 is FVKESK. The ends were cut back, 1 base at V and 5 bases at J, with 14 bases in the middle. The CDR3 length is 15 residues. The CDR3 sequence is CASSQGHLAGYGYTF. The CDR3 DNA reads as TGTGCCAGCAGCCAAGGACACCTTGCCGGATATGGCTACACCTTC.